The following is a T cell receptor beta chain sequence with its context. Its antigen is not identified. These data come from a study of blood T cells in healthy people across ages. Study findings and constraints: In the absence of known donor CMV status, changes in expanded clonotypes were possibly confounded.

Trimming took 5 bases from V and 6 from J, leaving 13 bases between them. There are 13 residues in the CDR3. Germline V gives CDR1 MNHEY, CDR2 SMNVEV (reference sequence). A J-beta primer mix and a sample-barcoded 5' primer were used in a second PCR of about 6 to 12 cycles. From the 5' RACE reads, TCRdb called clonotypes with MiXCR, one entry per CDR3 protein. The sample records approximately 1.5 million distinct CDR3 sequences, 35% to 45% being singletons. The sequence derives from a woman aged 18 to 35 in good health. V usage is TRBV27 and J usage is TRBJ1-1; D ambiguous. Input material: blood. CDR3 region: CASSVNAGPEAFF. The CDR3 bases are TGTGCCAGCAGTGTAAACGCCGGGCCTGAAGCTTTCTTT.